This entry features one TCR beta chain sequence. Treatment of the sample: about 20 received Ad26.COV2.S at low or high dose, single or two shots; 5 received placebo; per-sample allocation not given. It was on day 63 after the first vaccine or placebo injection that samples were taken. These data belong to a study of Ad26.COV2.S vaccination and SARS-CoV-2 variants. Study summary: Recipients of Ad26.COV2.S got it intramuscularly, once or twice 56 days apart.

Data came from immunoSEQ multiplex PCR; TCRdb stores just in-frame clones and leaves some out. Among 330,000 or so clones listed, 85% to 90% were seen once. Sequencing used peripheral blood, obtained in a trial of Ad26.COV2.S vaccine versus placebo. The sequence derives from a person between 18 and 65 years old who received the Ad26.COV2.S COVID-19 vaccine or a placebo.

Written as DNA, the CDR3 is TGTGCCAGCAGCCCCTGGCTGGCTGAAGCTTTCTTT. It encodes CASSPWLAEAFF. The chain has TRBV11-3 and TRBJ1-1; D unclear. Germline assignment: CDR1 SGHNT and CDR2 YENEEA. The CDR3 covers 12 residues. Between the trimmed V and J ends, which lost 5 bases and 6 bases, there was a span of 10 bases.